This TCR beta chain originates from a study of T cells in Graves' hyperthyroidism and ophthalmopathy (dated by TCRdb to the late 2010s). About the study as a whole: Peripheral blood was sampled at the time of initial diagnosis, prior to any treatment. The paper describes TCR Vbeta CDR3 sequencing of about 140 peripheral blood samples, made up of around 41 ophthalmopathy patients, 70 to 75 hyperthyroidism patients and 17 progressor patients. The 100 or so discovery patients were divided at random into training and test sets in a 7:3 ratio. In roughly six Graves' hyperthyroidism patients, the study also compared T-cell repertoires from thyroid tissue with T-cell repertoires from blood. Whether ophthalmopathy could be predicted prospectively was tested in an independent validation cohort made up of roughly 19 hyperthyroidism patients plus 17 patients who later progressed to ophthalmopathy. A discovery cohort of about a hundred patients, roughly 40 with Graves' ophthalmopathy and 55 to 60 with stable Graves' hyperthyroidism, was used to find distinguishing TCR V-J signatures. Once sampling was done, hyperthyroidism patients were given methimazole at a starting dose of 30 mg daily, whereas ophthalmopathy patients were given high-dose intravenous methylprednisolone. General findings and caveats noted by the study authors: No statistical method was used to fix the sample size in advance, and group allocation was not hidden from the investigators. Most expanded thyroid clonotypes (frequency above 0.001) were also found in blood, which suggests that blood repertoires may mirror thyroid immune responses. A model built on a 13 V-J signature distinguished ophthalmopathy from stable hyperthyroidism, reaching around 87% sensitivity and about 81% specificity in cross-validation and 80%/75% in testing. In validation, the model predicted progression to ophthalmopathy a median of about 6 months before onset, with over 60% sensitivity and roughly 77% specificity.

A patient counted as having stable Graves' hyperthyroidism if no progression to ophthalmopathy occurred over 18 months of follow-up. Hyperthyroidism patients were newly diagnosed, had a disease duration of under 2 months, and were aged 18 to 65 years. The study excluded patients with uncontrolled infections, other autoimmune diseases, pregnancy or lactation. Diagnoses were based on clinical symptoms, serum thyroxine and TRAb, thyroid ultrasound and orbital computed tomography. Ficoll-Paque density gradient centrifugation was used to isolate PBMCs from around 10 ml of fresh peripheral blood. Trizol reagent was used to extract total RNA, and RNA quality was then checked on an Agilent 2100 Bioanalyzer. The CDR3 runs 16 amino acids, cysteine and phenylalanine included. Only the CDR3 DNA stays, 48 bases, in frame from base 1. After removal of 6 bases from V and 2 bases from J, the junction retains 8 bases not matched to a gene. CDR1 and CDR2, looked up from the germline V gene (reference sequence), are SEHNR and FQNEAQ.

TCR beta CDR3 regions were amplified from RNA transcripts. A first-round RT-PCR of the TCR CDR3 used the HTBI primer set with the Qiagen OneStep RT-PCR kit. Libraries were constructed in a second round of multiplex PCR, after which size selection and purification were performed. Libraries were sequenced paired-end with 100 bp reads on an Illumina HiSeq2000. Turning to the authors' computational methods: SOAPnuke was used to process the raw data, with reads discarded if the reads contained adapters or uncalled bases, had a mean Phred below 15, or lacked an exact constant-primer or identifier match. COPE v1.2.5 was used to merge high-quality paired reads, and clonotypes were defined as unique nucleotide sequences. MiTCR v1.1 was used to align the clonotypes against IMGT TRBV, TRBD and TRBJ reference segments. Only V-J combinations with frequency above 0.0001, covering 99% to 99.2% of repertoires, were analysed. The TCS score was defined as the ratio of F50 (clonal expansion) to E x V (chaos), calculated using BLOSUM62-based TCRdist between CDR3 peptides within each V-J. Welch's t-statistics and random forest reduced just over 500 V-J features to roughly 13, which were used in a naive Bayes classifier (R e1071). TCRdb ran its own pipeline on the public reads, namely fastp trimming at Q25 and MiXCR clone calling, and kept in-frame beta chains. Entries that share a CDR3 protein sequence are merged under the most common genes and DNA. The V and J calls were not made by the authors but by TCRdb's processing. The sample records hundreds of thousands of distinct CDR3 sequences, about 15% of which are singletons. The ten largest clones add up to over 11% of the sample.

The sample holds many counts of this clonotype. Its antigen is currently not known. No much larger clonotype is one base removed from it; base qualities were not supplied. The receptor was isolated from a woman aged 40 to 50 with Graves' hyperthyroidism. The chain was built from TRBV7-9 and TRBJ2-7; 12 central bases correspond to TRBD2. Sequencing input: blood. The DNA is as follows: TGTGCCAGCAGTTCACCCGGACTAGCGGGACCCTACGAGCAGTACTTC. The translation is CASSSPGLAGPYEQYF.